This is a list of T cell receptor beta chains from one sample in a study of blood T cell repertoires in COVID-19. Only in-frame clones appear in the TCRdb table, and some are missing; sequencing was by immunoSEQ multiplex PCR. The table records under 250,000 clones, about four fifths of them present only once. Material for sequencing was peripheral blood. These receptors were taken from a man in his fifties or sixties with acute or convalescent COVID-19. Both conserved end residues are part of each CDR3. The order of the fields is V gene, D gene, J gene, clone size, CDR3 DNA, CDR3 protein. D genes are given only for firm matches. Clone size is shown for a subset of rows, as once, few, many or a class of expanded clone.

v_gene: TRBV10-1; d_gene: NA; j_gene: TRBJ2-1; abundance: NA; CDR3nt: TGCGCCAGCAGTAAGAGTAAGAACAATGAGCAGTTCTTC; CDR3aa: CASSKSKNNEQFF
v_gene: TRBV6-5; d_gene: NA; j_gene: TRBJ2-5; abundance: few; CDR3nt: TGTGCCAGCAGTTACGCAGACTACGTACAAGAGACCCAGTACTTC; CDR3aa: CASSYADYVQETQYF
v_gene: TRBV12-3/TRBV12-4; d_gene: NA; j_gene: TRBJ2-1; abundance: NA; CDR3nt: TGTGCCAGCAGTTTAGCGCCAGTCCATGAGCAGTTCTTC; CDR3aa: CASSLAPVHEQFF
v_gene: TRBV18; d_gene: NA; j_gene: TRBJ2-7; abundance: NA; CDR3nt: TGTGCCAGCTCACCAGGCCAGAACTACGAGCAGTACTTC; CDR3aa: CASSPGQNYEQYF
v_gene: TRBV16; d_gene: NA; j_gene: TRBJ1-2; abundance: NA; CDR3nt: TGTGCCAGCAGCGCACAGGGCAACTATGGCTACACCTTC; CDR3aa: CASSAQGNYGYTF
v_gene: TRBV5-4; d_gene: NA; j_gene: TRBJ1-3; abundance: NA; CDR3nt: TGTGCCAGCAGCGACCGGGGGGTAGTTGGAAACACCATATATTTT; CDR3aa: CASSDRGVVGNTIYF
v_gene: TRBV9; d_gene: NA; j_gene: TRBJ2-3; abundance: NA; CDR3nt: TGTGCCAGCAGCCGGGGTGTAGGGCGGACAGATACGCAGTATTTT; CDR3aa: CASSRGVGRTDTQYF
v_gene: TRBV7-6; d_gene: TRBD2; j_gene: TRBJ2-7; abundance: NA; CDR3nt: TGTGCCAGCAGCTCATTCACTCTAGCGGGGGTTCACGAGCAGTACTTC; CDR3aa: CASSSFTLAGVHEQYF
v_gene: TRBV4-2; d_gene: NA; j_gene: TRBJ1-3; abundance: few; CDR3nt: TGTGCCAGCAGCCAGCCCTCCGAGGGCACCATATATTTT; CDR3aa: CASSQPSEGTIYF
v_gene: TRBV6-5; d_gene: TRBD1; j_gene: TRBJ1-1; abundance: NA; CDR3nt: TGTGCCAGCAGGACAGGGGCGAACACTGAAGCTTTCTTT; CDR3aa: CASRTGANTEAFF
v_gene: TRBV13; d_gene: TRBD2; j_gene: TRBJ2-5; abundance: NA; CDR3nt: TGTGCCAGCAGCGGGACTAGCGGCCAAGAGACCCAGTACTTC; CDR3aa: CASSGTSGQETQYF
v_gene: TRBV6-5; d_gene: NA; j_gene: TRBJ2-7; abundance: NA; CDR3nt: TGTGCCCCCAACCTCAGGAGGGCCGAGCAGTACTTC; CDR3aa: CAPNLRRAEQYF
v_gene: TRBV10-1; d_gene: NA; j_gene: TRBJ2-7; abundance: few; CDR3nt: TGCGCCAGCAGTGAGTCGATGAGTTCCTACGAGCAGTACTTC; CDR3aa: CASSESMSSYEQYF
v_gene: TRBV27; d_gene: NA; j_gene: TRBJ2-3; abundance: NA; CDR3nt: TGTGCCAGCAGTGCGGGACTCCAGCAGGCGACGCAGTATTTT; CDR3aa: CASSAGLQQATQYF
v_gene: TRBV27; d_gene: NA; j_gene: TRBJ1-2; abundance: NA; CDR3nt: TGTGCCAGCAGTCCACTCGGGGGGTATGGCTACACCTTC; CDR3aa: CASSPLGGYGYTF
v_gene: TRBV27; d_gene: TRBD1; j_gene: TRBJ2-7; abundance: NA; CDR3nt: TGTGCCAGGGACAGGGGGTATCCTACCTACGAGCAGTACTTC; CDR3aa: CARDRGYPTYEQYF
v_gene: TRBV28; d_gene: TRBD1; j_gene: TRBJ1-5; abundance: NA; CDR3nt: TGTGCCAGCACTGACGGCGGGGACAGCACCTTCAATCAGCCCCAGCATTTT; CDR3aa: CASTDGGDSTFNQPQHF
v_gene: TRBV5-4; d_gene: TRBD2; j_gene: TRBJ2-3; abundance: NA; CDR3nt: TGTGCCAGCAGCTTGGTCGGGCTAGCGGCTGGCACAGATACGCAGTATTTT; CDR3aa: CASSLVGLAAGTDTQYF
v_gene: TRBV27; d_gene: TRBD1; j_gene: TRBJ2-7; abundance: NA; CDR3nt: TGTGCCAGCAGTTTAAGGGGGCGCGTATACGAGCAGTACTTC; CDR3aa: CASSLRGRVYEQYF
v_gene: TRBV5-1; d_gene: TRBD1; j_gene: TRBJ2-5; abundance: NA; CDR3nt: TGCGCCAGCAGCGTGACAGGGCCGGGAAGAGAGACCCAGTACTTC; CDR3aa: CASSVTGPGRETQYF
v_gene: TRBV23-1; d_gene: NA; j_gene: TRBJ2-6; abundance: NA; CDR3nt: TGCGCCAGCTCCAATTGTCCGAAAGACTCGTCTGGGGCCAACGTCCTGACTTTC; CDR3aa: CASSNCPKDSSGANVLTF
v_gene: TRBV7-8; d_gene: TRBD1; j_gene: TRBJ1-2; abundance: NA; CDR3nt: TGTGCCAGCAGCTCCGACAGGGACTATGGCTACACCTTC; CDR3aa: CASSSDRDYGYTF